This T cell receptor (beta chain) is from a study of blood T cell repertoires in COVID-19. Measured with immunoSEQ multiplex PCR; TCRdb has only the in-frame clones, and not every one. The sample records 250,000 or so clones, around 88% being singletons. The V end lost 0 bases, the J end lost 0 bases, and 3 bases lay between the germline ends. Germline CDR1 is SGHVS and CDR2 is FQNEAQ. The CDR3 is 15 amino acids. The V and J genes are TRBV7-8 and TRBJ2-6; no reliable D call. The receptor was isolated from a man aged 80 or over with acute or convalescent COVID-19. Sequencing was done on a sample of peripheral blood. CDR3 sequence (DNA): TGTGCCAGCAGCTTAGCCTCCTCTGGGGCCAACGTCCTGACTTTC. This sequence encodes CASSLASSGANVLTF.